A single TCR beta chain is shown here with its context. Its antigen is as yet unknown. MiXCR was run by TCRdb on the 5' RACE reads, yielding one entry per CDR3 protein. Seen here are around 300,000 distinct CDR3 sequences, 11% observed once, and the top ten hold roughly 9.5%. The data belong to a study of CD8 T cells in ankylosing spondylitis. Study-wide results and limits: Existing reports had already noted some motif variants in reactive arthritis synovial fluid and blood.

The ends were cut back, 0 bases at V and 5 bases at J, with 16 bases in the middle. Germline V CDR1 and CDR2: LGHDT, YNNKEL (reference sequence). The CDR3 sequence is 16 residues long. The rearrangement uses TRBV3-1 and TRBJ1-1, with D perhaps matching TRBD1 (5 bases). Sequenced input: blood, either unsorted or a sorted T cell fraction (not recorded which). The origin of this receptor is a female donor with ankylosing spondylitis or in good health (not recorded which). CDR3 nucleotides: TGTGCCAGCAGCCAAGATGGAGGACATAGGAATACTGAAGCTTTCTTT. It encodes CASSQDGGHRNTEAFF.